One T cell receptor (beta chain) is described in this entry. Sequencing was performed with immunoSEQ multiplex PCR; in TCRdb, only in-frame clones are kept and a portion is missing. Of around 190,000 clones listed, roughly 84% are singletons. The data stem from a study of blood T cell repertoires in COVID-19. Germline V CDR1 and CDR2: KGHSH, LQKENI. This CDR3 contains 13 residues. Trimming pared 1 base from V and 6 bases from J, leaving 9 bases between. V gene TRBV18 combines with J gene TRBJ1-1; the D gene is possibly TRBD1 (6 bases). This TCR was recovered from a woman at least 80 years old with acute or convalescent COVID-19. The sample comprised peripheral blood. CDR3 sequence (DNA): TGTGCCAGCTCACCACTCAAGGGGGCTGAAGCTTTCTTT. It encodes CASSPLKGAEAFF.